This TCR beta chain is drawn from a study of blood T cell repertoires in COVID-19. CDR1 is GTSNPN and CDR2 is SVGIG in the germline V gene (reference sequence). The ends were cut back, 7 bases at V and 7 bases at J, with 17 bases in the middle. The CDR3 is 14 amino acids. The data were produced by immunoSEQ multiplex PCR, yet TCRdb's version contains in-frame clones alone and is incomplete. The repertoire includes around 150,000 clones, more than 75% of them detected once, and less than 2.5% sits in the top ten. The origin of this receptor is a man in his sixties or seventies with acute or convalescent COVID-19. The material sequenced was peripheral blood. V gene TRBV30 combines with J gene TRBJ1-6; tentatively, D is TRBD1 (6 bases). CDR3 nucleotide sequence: TGTGCCTACTCCCAGGGGCCCTCCAATTCACCCCTCCACTTT. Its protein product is CAYSQGPSNSPLHF.